Shown below are 12 T cell receptor beta chains from a single sample sequenced in a study of control samples from healthy donors and cancer patients. Sequencing was performed with immunoSEQ multiplex PCR; in TCRdb, only in-frame clones are kept and a portion is missing. The table lists about 55,000 clones, roughly 96% of them singletons. Sequences were obtained from blood. The receptors were sampled from a woman aged 25 to 45 in good health.

This rearrangement joins TRBV5-1 to TRBJ1-3; 7 bases are a match to TRBD1. The CDR3 sequence is 15 residues long. V shed 0 bases and J 2 bases; nucleotides not matched to a gene: 2. Germline V gene sequence: CDR1 SGHRS, CDR2 YFSETQ. The CDR3 DNA reads TGCGCCAGCAGCTTGGAGGGGGCGCCTGGAAACACCATATATTTT. Its translation: CASSLEGAPGNTIYF.

The chain combines TRBV18 with TRBJ1-6, with D unresolved. The CDR3 has 14 residues. Per the germline V gene, CDR1 is KGHSH and CDR2 is LQKENI. V gave up 2 bases and J gave up 8 bases, with 10 bases separating them. The CDR3 DNA follows: TGTGCCAGCTCACCAGGAGGTTTGCATTCACCCCTCCACTTT. Its protein product is CASSPGGLHSPLHF.

The chain uses TRBV4-2 and TRBJ2-5; D is unclear. V lost 0 bases and J lost 2, with 16 bases in between. The CDR3 consists of 17 residues. The germline V gene encodes CDR1 LGHNA and CDR2 YNFKEQ. The CDR3 spells CASSQEALKRVQETQYF. The CDR3 bases are TGTGCCAGCAGCCAAGAAGCCCTAAAGCGCGTACAAGAGACCCAGTACTTC.

This chain connects TRBV12-3 or TRBV12-4 to TRBJ1-2, with D possibly being TRBD1 (6 bases). The V end lost 5 bases, the J end lost 5 bases, and 12 bases lay between the germline ends. The CDR3 consists of 13 residues. CDR3 loop: CASSPPTGYGYTF. DNA of the CDR3: TGTGCCAGCAGTCCGCCCACAGGGTATGGCTACACCTTC.

The chain has TRBV9 and TRBJ2-3; 8 bases map to TRBD2. Per the germline V gene, CDR1 is SGDLS and CDR2 is YYNGEE. V was pared by 0 bases and J by 1 base, with 7 bases of the junction left unmatched. The CDR3 is 17 residues long. In DNA form, the CDR3 reads TGTGCCAGCAGCGTAGAAGCGGGAGTTGATCGCACAGATACGCAGTATTTT. This gives the protein CASSVEAGVDRTDTQYF.

The V gene is TRBV28, the J gene TRBJ2-7; D is perhaps TRBD1 (6 bases). V was pared by 5 bases and J by 2 bases, with 19 bases between. The CDR3 length is 16 residues. Germline CDR1 and CDR2: MDHEN and SYDVKM. In DNA, the CDR3 is TGTGCCAGCAGTCCCGGGACACCCTTTGGAGCCTACGAGCAGTACTTC. It specifies CASSPGTPFGAYEQYF.

The V and J genes are TRBV27 and TRBJ2-2, with D perhaps TRBD2 (6 bases). Trimming shortened V by 7 bases and J by 10 bases, and 22 bases separated the two germline ends. The germline V gene encodes CDR1 MNHEY and CDR2 SMNVEV (reference sequence). This CDR3 contains 15 residues. CDR3 DNA sequence: TGTGCCAGCACCTCCCGGGGGACCCCCCGGTCGGAGCTGTTTTTT. Protein sequence: CASTSRGTPRSELFF.

The chain employs TRBV29-1 and TRBJ2-3; D uncertain. This CDR3 is built from 12 residues. Trimming took off 6 bases at V and 4 bases at J, with 11 bases between the two ends. The germline CDR1 and CDR2 sequences are SQVTM and ANQGSEA. The CDR3 nucleotides read TGCAGCGTCGCGCCCGGCCCAGATACGCAGTATTTT. It specifies CSVAPGPDTQYF.

This clone was recorded only once. V and J are TRBV2 and TRBJ2-7, with 8 bases fitting TRBD1. The germline V gene encodes CDR1 SNHLY and CDR2 FYNNEI. The J segment lost 0 bases and the V segment lost 6 bases, leaving 4 bases of the junction unmatched. This CDR3 has 14 residues. For the CDR3, the DNA is TGTGCCAGCAGAAAGGGACAGGACTCCTACGAGCAGTACTTC. It yields the protein CASRKGQDSYEQYF.

This clone has a single count. The J gene is TRBJ1-4, the V gene TRBV14; D may be TRBD1 (6 bases). The CDR3 covers 14 residues. With 2 bases removed from V and 7 bases from J, the gap between germline ends came to 11 bases. Germline V lookup: CDR1 SGHDN, CDR2 FVKESK. The CDR3 DNA follows: TGTGCCAGCAGCCAACTAGGACAGTCTGAAAAACTGTTTTTT. As protein: CASSQLGQSEKLFF.

The chain uses TRBV5-1 and TRBJ1-5, with TRBD1 matching over 9 bases. Germline-derived CDR1 and CDR2 are SGHRS and YFSETQ. The CDR3 has 19 residues. V shed 1 base and J 1 base; nucleotides not matched to a gene: 12. The CDR3 DNA reads as TGCGCCAGCAGCTTGTCGAGTATATACAGGGGGCGAAGCAATCAGCCCCAGCATTTT. Amino acids: CASSLSSIYRGRSNQPQHF.

This chain uses TRBV19 with TRBJ1-1; tentative D call: TRBD1 (6 bases). V lost 7 bases and J 0 bases, leaving 15 bases between the germline ends. The germline CDR1 and CDR2 sequences are LNHDA and SQIVND (reference sequence). The CDR3 totals 15 residues. The CDR3: CASTYGGQLNTEAFF. DNA of the CDR3: TGTGCCAGTACCTACGGGGGACAACTGAACACTGAAGCTTTCTTT.